This record looks at one TCR beta chain sequence and its context. The sample originates from a study of patients with pleural tuberculosis. One entry per CDR3 protein results from TCRdb running MiXCR on the reads. The data contain 29,000 or so distinct CDR3 sequences, 15% to 20% of them singletons. In germline, CDR1 is PRHDT, CDR2 FYEKMQ (reference sequence). V shed 4 bases and J shed 0 bases, with 16 bases lying between them. CDR3 length equals 17 residues. This TCR derives from a human donor with pleural tuberculosis. The sequenced material came from peripheral blood. The chain is built from TRBV13 and TRBJ2-1, with D perhaps TRBD1 (6 bases). The CDR3 sequence is CASSSAYRDVSYNEQFF. CDR3 in DNA: TGTGCCAGCAGCTCGGCGTACAGGGATGTCTCCTACAATGAGCAGTTCTTC.